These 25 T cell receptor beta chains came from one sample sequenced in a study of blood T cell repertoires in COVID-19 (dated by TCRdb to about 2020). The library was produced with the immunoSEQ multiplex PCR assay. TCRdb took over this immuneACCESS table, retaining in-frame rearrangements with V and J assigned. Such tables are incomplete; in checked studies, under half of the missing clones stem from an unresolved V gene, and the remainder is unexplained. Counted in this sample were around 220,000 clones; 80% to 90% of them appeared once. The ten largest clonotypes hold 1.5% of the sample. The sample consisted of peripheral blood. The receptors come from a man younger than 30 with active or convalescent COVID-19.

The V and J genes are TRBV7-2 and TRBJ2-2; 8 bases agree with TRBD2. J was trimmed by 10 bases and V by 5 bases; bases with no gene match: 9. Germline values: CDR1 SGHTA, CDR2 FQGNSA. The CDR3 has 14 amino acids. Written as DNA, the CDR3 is TGTGCCAGCAGCGTTGACGGGAGGGCGATGGAGCTGTTTTTT. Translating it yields CASSVDGRAMELFF.

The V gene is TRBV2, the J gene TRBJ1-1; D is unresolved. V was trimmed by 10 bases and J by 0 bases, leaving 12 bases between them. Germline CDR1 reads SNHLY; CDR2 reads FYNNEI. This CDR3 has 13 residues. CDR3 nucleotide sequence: TGTGCCACTCACTACGTCATGAACACTGAAGCTTTCTTT. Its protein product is CATHYVMNTEAFF.

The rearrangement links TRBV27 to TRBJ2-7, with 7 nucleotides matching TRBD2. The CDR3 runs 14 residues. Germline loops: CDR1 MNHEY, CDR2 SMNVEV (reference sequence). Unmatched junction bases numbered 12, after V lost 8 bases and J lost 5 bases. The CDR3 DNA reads TGTGCCAGCGTGGACGTCGGGGGGAGGGACGAGCAGTACTTC. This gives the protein CASVDVGGRDEQYF.

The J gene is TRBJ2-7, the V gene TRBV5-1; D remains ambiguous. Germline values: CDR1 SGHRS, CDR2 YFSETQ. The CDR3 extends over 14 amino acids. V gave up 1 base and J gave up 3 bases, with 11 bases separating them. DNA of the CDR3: TGCGCCAGCAGCTTGTTTTCAGAAAACTACGAGCAGTACTTC. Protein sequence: CASSLFSENYEQYF.

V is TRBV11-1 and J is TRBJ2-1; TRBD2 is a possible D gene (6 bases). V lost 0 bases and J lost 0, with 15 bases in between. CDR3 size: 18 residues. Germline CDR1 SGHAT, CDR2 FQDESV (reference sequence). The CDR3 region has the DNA TGTGCCAGCAGCTTAGCTCGTCTAGCGACAAGCTCCTACAATGAGCAGTTCTTC. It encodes CASSLARLATSSYNEQFF.

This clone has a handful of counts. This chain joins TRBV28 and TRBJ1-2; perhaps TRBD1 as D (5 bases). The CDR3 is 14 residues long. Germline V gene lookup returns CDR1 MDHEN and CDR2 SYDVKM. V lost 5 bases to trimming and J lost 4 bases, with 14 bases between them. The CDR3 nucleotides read TGTGCCAGCAGTCCGCTACAGGTACCCTATGGCTACACCTTC. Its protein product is CASSPLQVPYGYTF.

This CDR3 is CSVEDLGRDYTF. DNA of the CDR3: TGCAGCGTTGAAGATTTAGGCCGGGACTACACCTTC. The rearrangement joins TRBV29-1 to TRBJ1-2; D remains ambiguous. Germline V gives CDR1 SQVTM, CDR2 ANQGSEA. The CDR3 extends over 12 amino acids. Deletions cut 0 bases from V and 10 bases from J, with 12 bases between.

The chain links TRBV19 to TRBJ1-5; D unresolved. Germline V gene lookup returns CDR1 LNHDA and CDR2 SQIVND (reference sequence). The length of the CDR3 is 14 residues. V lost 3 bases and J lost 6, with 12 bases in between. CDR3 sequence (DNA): TGTGCCAGTAGTATTCTGCCCGGCGGTCAGCCCCAGCATTTT. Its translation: CASSILPGGQPQHF. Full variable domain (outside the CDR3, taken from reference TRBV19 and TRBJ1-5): DGGITQSPKYLFRKEGQNVTLSCEQNLNHDAMYWYRQDPGQGLRLIYYSQIVNDFQKGDIAEGYSVSREKKESFPLTVTSAQKNPTAFYLCASSILPGGQPQHFGDGTRLSIL.

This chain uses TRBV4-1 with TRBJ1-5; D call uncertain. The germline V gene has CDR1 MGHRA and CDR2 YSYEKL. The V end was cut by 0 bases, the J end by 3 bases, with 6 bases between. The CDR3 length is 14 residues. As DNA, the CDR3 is TGCGCCAGCAGCCAAGATCAGTTCAATCAGCCCCAGCATTTT. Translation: CASSQDQFNQPQHF.

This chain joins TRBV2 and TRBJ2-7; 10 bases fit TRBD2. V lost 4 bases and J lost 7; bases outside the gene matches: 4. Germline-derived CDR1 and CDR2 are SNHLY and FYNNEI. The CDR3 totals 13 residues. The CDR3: CASSGTSGVEQYF. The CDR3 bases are TGTGCCAGCAGTGGGACTAGCGGTGTAGAGCAGTACTTC.

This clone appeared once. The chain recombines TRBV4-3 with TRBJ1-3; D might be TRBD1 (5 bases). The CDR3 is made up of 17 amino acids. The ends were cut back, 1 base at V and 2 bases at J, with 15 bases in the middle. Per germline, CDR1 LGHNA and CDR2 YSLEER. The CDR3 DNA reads TGCGCCAGCAGCCAAGTCAGTCAGACAGCAACTGGAAACACCATATATTTT. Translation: CASSQVSQTATGNTIYF.

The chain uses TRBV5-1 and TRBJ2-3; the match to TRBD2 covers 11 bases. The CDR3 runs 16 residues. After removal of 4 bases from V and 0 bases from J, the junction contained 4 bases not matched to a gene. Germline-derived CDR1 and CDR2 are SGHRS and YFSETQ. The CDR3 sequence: CASSPGLADSTDTQYF. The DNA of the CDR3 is TGCGCCAGCAGCCCGGGACTAGCGGATAGCACAGATACGCAGTATTTT.

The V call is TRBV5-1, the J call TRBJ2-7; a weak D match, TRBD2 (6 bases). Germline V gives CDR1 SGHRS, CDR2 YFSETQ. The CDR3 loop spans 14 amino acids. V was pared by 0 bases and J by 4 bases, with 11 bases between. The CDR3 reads CASSLGVTRYEQYF. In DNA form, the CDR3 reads TGCGCCAGCAGCTTGGGTGTGACTAGGTACGAGCAGTACTTC.

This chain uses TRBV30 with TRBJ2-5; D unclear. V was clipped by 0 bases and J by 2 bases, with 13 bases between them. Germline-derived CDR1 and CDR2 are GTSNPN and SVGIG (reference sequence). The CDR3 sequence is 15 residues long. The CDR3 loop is CAWSVFLLSQETQYF. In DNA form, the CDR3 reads TGTGCCTGGAGTGTTTTTTTACTTTCTCAAGAGACCCAGTACTTC.

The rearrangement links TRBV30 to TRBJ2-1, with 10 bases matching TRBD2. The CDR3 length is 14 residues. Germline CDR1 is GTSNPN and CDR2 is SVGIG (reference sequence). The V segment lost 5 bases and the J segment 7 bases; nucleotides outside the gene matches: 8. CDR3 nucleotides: TGTGCCTGGGGAGCGGGAGGGTCGTTAAATGAGCAGTTCTTC. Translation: CAWGAGGSLNEQFF.

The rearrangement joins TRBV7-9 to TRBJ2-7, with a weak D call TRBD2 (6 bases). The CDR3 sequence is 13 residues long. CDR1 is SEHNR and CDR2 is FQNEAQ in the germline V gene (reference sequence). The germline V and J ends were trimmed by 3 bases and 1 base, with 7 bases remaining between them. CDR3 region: CASSFGGSYEQYF. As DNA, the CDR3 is TGTGCCAGCAGCTTCGGGGGATCCTACGAGCAGTACTTC.

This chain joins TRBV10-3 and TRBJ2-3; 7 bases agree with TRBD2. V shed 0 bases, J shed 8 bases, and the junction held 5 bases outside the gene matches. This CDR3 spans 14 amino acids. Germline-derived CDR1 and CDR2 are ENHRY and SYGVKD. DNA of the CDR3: TGTGCCATCAGTGAGTCACAGGAGCGGGGTACGCAGTATTTT. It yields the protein CAISESQERGTQYF.

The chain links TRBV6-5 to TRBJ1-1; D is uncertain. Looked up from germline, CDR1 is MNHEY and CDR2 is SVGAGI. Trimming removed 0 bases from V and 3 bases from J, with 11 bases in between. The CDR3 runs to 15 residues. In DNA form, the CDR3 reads TGTGCCAGCAGTTACTCGAGGGTCTTAGACACTGAAGCTTTCTTT. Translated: CASSYSRVLDTEAFF.

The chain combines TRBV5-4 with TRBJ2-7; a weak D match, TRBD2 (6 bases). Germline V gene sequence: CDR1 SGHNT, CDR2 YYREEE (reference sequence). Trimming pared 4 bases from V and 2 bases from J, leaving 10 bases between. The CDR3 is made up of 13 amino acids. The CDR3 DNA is TGTGCCAGCAGCCTTAGCGGCGCCTACGAGCAGTACTTC. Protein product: CASSLSGAYEQYF. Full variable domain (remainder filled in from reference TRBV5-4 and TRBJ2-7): ETGVTQSPTHLIKTRGQQVTLRCSSQSGHNTVSWYQQALGQGPQFIFQYYREEENGRGNFPPRFSGLQFPNYSSELNVNALELDDSALYLCASSLSGAYEQYFGPGTRLTVT.

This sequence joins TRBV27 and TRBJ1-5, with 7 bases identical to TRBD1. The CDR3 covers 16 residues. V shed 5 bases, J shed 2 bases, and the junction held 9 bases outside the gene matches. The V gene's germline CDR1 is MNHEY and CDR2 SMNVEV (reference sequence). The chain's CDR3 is CASSNRQGKGNQPQHF. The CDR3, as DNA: TGTGCCAGCAGTAACCGACAGGGCAAGGGCAATCAGCCCCAGCATTTT.

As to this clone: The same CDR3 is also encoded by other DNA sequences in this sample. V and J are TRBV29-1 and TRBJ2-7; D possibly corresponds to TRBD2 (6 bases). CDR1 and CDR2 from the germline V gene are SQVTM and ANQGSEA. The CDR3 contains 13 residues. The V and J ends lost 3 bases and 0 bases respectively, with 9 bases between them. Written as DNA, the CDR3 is TGCAGCGTTGAGCGGGGAAGCTCCTACGAGCAGTACTTC. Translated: CSVERGSSYEQYF.

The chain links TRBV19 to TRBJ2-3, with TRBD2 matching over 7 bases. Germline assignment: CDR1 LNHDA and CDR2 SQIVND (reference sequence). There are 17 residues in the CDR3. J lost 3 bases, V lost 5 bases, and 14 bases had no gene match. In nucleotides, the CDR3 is TGTGCCAGTAGTGGGGCGGGAGCCACCCTAGGGACAGATACGCAGTATTTT. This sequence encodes CASSGAGATLGTDTQYF.

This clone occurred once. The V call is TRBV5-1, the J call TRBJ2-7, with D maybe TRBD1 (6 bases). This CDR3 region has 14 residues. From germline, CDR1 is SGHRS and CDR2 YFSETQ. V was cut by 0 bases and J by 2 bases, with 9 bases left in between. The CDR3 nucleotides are TGCGCCAGCAGCTTGGAGACAGGCGCCTACGAGCAGTACTTC. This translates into CASSLETGAYEQYF. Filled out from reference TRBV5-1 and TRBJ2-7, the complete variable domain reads KAGVTQTPRYLIKTRGQQVTLSCSPISGHRSVSWYQQTPGQGLQFLFEYFSETQRNKGNFPGRFSGRQFSNSRSEMNVSTLELGDSALYLCASSLETGAYEQYFGPGTRLTVT.

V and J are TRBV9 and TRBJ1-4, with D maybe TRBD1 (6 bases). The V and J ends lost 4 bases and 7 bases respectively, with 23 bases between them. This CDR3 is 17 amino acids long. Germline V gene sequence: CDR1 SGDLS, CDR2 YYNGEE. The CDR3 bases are TGTGCCAGCAGCCCCGGTCAAAGGGGGGGGGCGGTTGAAAAACTGTTTTTT. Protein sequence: CASSPGQRGGAVEKLFF. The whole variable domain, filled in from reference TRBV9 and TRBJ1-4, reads DSGVTQTPKHLITATGQRVTLRCSPRSGDLSVYWYQQSLDQGLQFLIQYYNGEERAKGNILERFSAQQFPDLHSELNLSSLELGDSALYFCASSPGQRGGAVEKLFFGSGTQLSVL.

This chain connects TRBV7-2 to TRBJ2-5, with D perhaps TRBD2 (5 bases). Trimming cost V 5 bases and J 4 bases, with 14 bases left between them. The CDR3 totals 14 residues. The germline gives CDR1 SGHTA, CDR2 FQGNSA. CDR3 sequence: CASSQTRTRETQYF. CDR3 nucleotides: TGTGCCAGCAGCCAAACTAGGACCAGAGAGACCCAGTACTTC. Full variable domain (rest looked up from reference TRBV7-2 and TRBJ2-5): GAGVSQSPSNKVTEKGKDVELRCDPISGHTALYWYRQSLGQGLEFLIYFQGNSAPDKSGLPSDRFSAERTGGSVSTLTIQRTQQEDSAVYLCASSQTRTRETQYFGPGTRLLVL.